A selection of T cell receptor beta chains follows, all from one sample in a study of T-cell memory formation after mild COVID-19. MiXCR, run by TCRdb on the 5' RACE reads, gives a single entry per CDR3 protein. Here the sample spans approximately 290,000 distinct CDR3 sequences, approximately 19% being singletons. The material sequenced was PBMCs or a T cell subset sorted from them (not recorded which). These receptors all come from a young man who had mild COVID-19 (a few samples of this study predate the infection). Cell type and time point are not known. The CDR3 runs from the conserved cysteine through the conserved F or W. D genes are given only for firm matches. Not every row has a clone size; where given, it reads once, few, many or a size class.

length	V	D	size	J	CDR3
14	TRBV9	.	few	TRBJ2-2	CASTIGVSTGELFF
13	TRBV29-1	.	.	TRBJ2-7	CSVETGNSYEQYF
15	TRBV5-1	.	few	TRBJ1-1	CASSASEGLYTEAFF
14	TRBV12-3/TRBV12-4	.	.	TRBJ1-6	CASSPGAVGTPLHF
12	TRBV28	.	.	TRBJ2-1	CASSLRGSRSGF
14	TRBV7-2	.	.	TRBJ2-5	CASSLASGRETQYF
17	TRBV4-1	.	.	TRBJ1-3	CASSQDTAASAGNTIYF
13	TRBV5-1	.	few	TRBJ1-1	CASSATGSAEAFF
18	TRBV4-1	TRBD2	.	TRBJ2-7	CASSQGRGGQGRAYEQYF
13	TRBV20-1	TRBD1	few	TRBJ1-2	CSASHSTGDGYTF
13	TRBV7-6	.	.	TRBJ2-7	CASSLGQRYEQYF
16	TRBV5-1	TRBD2	.	TRBJ2-2	CASSSGLAGFTGELFF
12	TRBV29-1	.	once	TRBJ2-1	CSVEGGRNEQFF
12	TRBV20-1	.	few	TRBJ2-5	CSASPLQETQYF
16	TRBV6-6	TRBD1	few	TRBJ1-1	CASRETEDRPNTEAFF
13	TRBV5-1	.	.	TRBJ1-5	CASSLAGGRPQHF
15	TRBV6-2/TRBV6-3	TRBD1	.	TRBJ2-3	CASSAGTGLTDTQYF
15	TRBV27	.	.	TRBJ1-5	CASSLRVAGNQPQHF
18	TRBV7-8	.	.	TRBJ2-5	CASSLGTDVGRSQETQYF
15	TRBV5-1	TRBD1	.	TRBJ1-2	CASSTRGGQAYGYTF
13	TRBV29-1	.	few	TRBJ1-1	CSVEVTLNTEAFF
17	TRBV5-1	TRBD2	.	TRBJ2-2	CASTSGNSGGITGELFF
15	TRBV5-1	.	few	TRBJ1-5	CASSVAGLTYQPQHF
17	TRBV4-3	.	.	TRBJ2-2	CASSQETGWENTGELFF
16	TRBV4-3	.	few	TRBJ2-2	CASSALGVGGAGELFF
15	TRBV7-9	.	few	TRBJ1-2	CASSLVIRHNYGYTF
15	TRBV6-5	TRBD1	.	TRBJ1-1	CASSSLTGGGTEAFF
13	TRBV4-1	.	.	TRBJ2-5	CASSPMQGQAQYF
14	TRBV9	.	few	TRBJ1-5	CASSVGDGLGPQHF
14	TRBV5-5	.	.	TRBJ2-3	CASSLVGPSDTQYF
16	TRBV11-3	TRBD2	.	TRBJ2-2	CASSEGRVLNTGELFF
13	TRBV4-3	.	few	TRBJ2-3	CASSRVGGDTQYF
17	TRBV11-2	TRBD1	.	TRBJ2-3	CASSLPRQGGRTDTQYF
13	TRBV7-2	.	many	TRBJ2-1	CASSSNSYNEQFF
15	TRBV14	.	.	TRBJ1-1	CASSQVAGALTEAFF
13	TRBV5-1	.	few	TRBJ1-2	CASSLRAEGGYTF
10	TRBV29-1	.	few	TRBJ2-1	CSVGSNEQFF
13	TRBV4-2	.	many	TRBJ1-1	CASSQGEQGEAFF
13	TRBV20-1	.	few	TRBJ1-2	CSARQRTYYGYTF
14	TRBV5-1	TRBD1	.	TRBJ2-7	CASSSPQGAHEQYF
17	TRBV7-3	.	.	TRBJ2-6	CASSYPGRHSGANVLTF
13	TRBV19	TRBD2	.	TRBJ2-5	CATRLASQETQYF
18	TRBV4-3	TRBD2	.	TRBJ2-5	CASSQDRLAGVYQETQYF
13	TRBV10-3	.	.	TRBJ1-1	CAISPGEATEAFF
16	TRBV7-3	.	many	TRBJ2-1	CASSSDCNLTYNEQFF
15	TRBV7-2	TRBD1	many	TRBJ2-1	CASSLAGTAYNEQFF
13	TRBV7-3	.	.	TRBJ2-5	CASGAGARETQYF
12	TRBV29-1	TRBD1	few	TRBJ2-7	CSVQTGGYEQYF